The 11 T cell receptor beta chains below all came from one sample that was sequenced in a study of T cells after yellow fever vaccination. TCRdb called the 5' RACE reads again in MiXCR, with one record for every CDR3 protein. The sample has approximately 330,000 distinct CDR3 sequences, 4.1% seen once. The sequencing used PBMCs, collected 5 days after the yellow fever booster vaccination. The receptors were sampled from a man younger than 30 who received the YFV17D yellow fever vaccine.

The sample holds a few counts of this clonotype. The chain couples TRBV2 to TRBJ2-3; D remains ambiguous. Trimming shortened V by 4 bases and J by 2 bases, and 7 bases separated the two germline ends. CDR3 length: 13 amino acids. CDR1 is SNHLY and CDR2 is FYNNEI in the germline V gene. The CDR3 coding sequence is TGTGCCAGCAGTGGGAGTACCACAGATACGCAGTATTTT. Translation: CASSGSTTDTQYF.

CDR3 protein: CASSQDGSSGANVLTF. The CDR3 DNA sequence: TGCGCCAGCAGCCAAGATGGAAGCTCTGGGGCCAACGTCCTGACTTTC. The chain combines TRBV4-3 with TRBJ2-6, with D unclear. The CDR3 is 16 residues long. Trimming removed 0 bases at V and 0 bases at J, with 6 bases between. Germline loops: CDR1 LGHNA, CDR2 YSLEER.

J is TRBJ2-5 and V is TRBV7-3; D is unresolved. The V end lost 4 bases, the J end lost 5 bases, and 14 bases lay between the germline ends. The CDR3 runs 14 residues. Germline CDR1 SGHTA, CDR2 FQGTGA. The CDR3, as DNA: TGTGCCAGCAGCTCGGACGGATTTCGGGAGACCCAGTACTTC. It encodes CASSSDGFRETQYF.

This rearrangement joins TRBV28 to TRBJ1-2; TRBD1 aligns across 7 bases. The CDR3 totals 14 residues. CDR1 and CDR2 (germline): MDHEN, SYDVKM. Trimming cost V 3 bases and J 5 bases; bases outside gene matches: 6. The CDR3 DNA reads TGTGCCAGCAGTTTTATGGGACAGACGTATGGCTACACCTTC. Amino acid sequence: CASSFMGQTYGYTF.

This clonotype appeared a few times. The chain recombines TRBV4-2 with TRBJ2-6, with no clear D. The V gene's germline CDR1 is LGHNA and CDR2 YNFKEQ. This CDR3 comprises 16 residues. Trimming removed 3 bases from V and 3 bases from J, with 12 bases in between. DNA for the CDR3: TGTGCCAGCAGCCAGAGGAGCCTCGGTGGGGCCAACGTCCTGACTTTC. This encodes CASSQRSLGGANVLTF.

The genes are TRBV6-5 and TRBJ2-1, with 8 bases fitting TRBD2. Germline V CDR1 and CDR2: MNHEY, SVGAGI. After removal of 4 bases from V and 6 bases from J, the junction contained 5 bases not matched to a gene. This CDR3 spans 14 amino acids. CDR3 sequence (DNA): TGTGCCAGCAGTTTCGGGGGGGCCGTCAATGAGCAGTTCTTC. It specifies CASSFGGAVNEQFF.

This sequence joins TRBV5-1 and TRBJ2-5, with 8 positions matching TRBD1. V lost 2 bases to trimming and J lost 1 base; unmatched junction nucleotides: 4. Germline CDR1 and CDR2: SGHRS and YFSETQ. CDR3 size: 15 residues. The CDR3 DNA follows: TGCGCCAGCAGCTTTGGGGACAGGTTCCAAGAGACCCAGTACTTC. This codes for CASSFGDRFQETQYF.

The chain combines TRBV12-3 or TRBV12-4 with TRBJ2-7; 7 bases map to TRBD1. The CDR3 consists of 14 residues. V lost 6 bases, J lost 7 bases, and 12 bases stayed unmatched. DNA for the CDR3: TGTGCCAGCAGAAGACAGGGCCCTCCCGAGGAGCAGTACTTC. Protein: CASRRQGPPEEQYF.

This clonotype appeared many times. V usage is TRBV11-2 and J usage is TRBJ2-5; 10 bases line up with TRBD2. Germline V gene data show CDR1 as SGHAT and CDR2 as FQNNGV. This CDR3 region has 15 residues. Trimming at V came to 3 bases and at J to 3 bases, leaving 4 bases not matched to a gene. The CDR3 region has the DNA TGTGCCAGCAGCTTTACTAGCGGGGAGGAAGAGACCCAGTACTTC. This translates into CASSFTSGEEETQYF.

The rearrangement joins TRBV6-2 or TRBV6-3 to TRBJ1-1; D not certain. CDR1 is MNHEY and CDR2 is SVGEGT in the germline V gene. V was shortened by 6 bases and J by 7 bases, with 9 bases between the two germline ends. The CDR3 contains 11 residues. CDR3 coding DNA: TGTGCCAGCAGGACACTGAGTGAAGCTTTCTTT. This gives the protein CASRTLSEAFF.

V gene TRBV29-1 combines with J gene TRBJ1-1; possible D gene TRBD1, 5 bases. V was trimmed by 6 bases and J by 0 bases, leaving 11 bases between them. Germline V gene sequence: CDR1 SQVTM, CDR2 ANQGSEA. The CDR3 has 13 residues. The CDR3 DNA is TGCAGCGTGGGACGGAACATGAACACTGAAGCTTTCTTT. It yields the protein CSVGRNMNTEAFF.